This TCR beta chain came from a study of blood T cells in healthy people across ages. CDR3 length equals 12 residues. Trimming took off 1 base at V and 7 bases at J, with 4 bases between the two ends. Germline values: CDR1 LNHNV, CDR2 YYDKDF (reference sequence). A second PCR of roughly 7 to 11 cycles used a sample-barcoded 5' primer and a J-beta primer mix. Each CDR3 protein is one row after TCRdb ran MiXCR on the 5' RACE reads. The top ten clones hold approximately 7% of a sample with over a million distinct CDR3 sequences, approximately 63% of them seen once. The sequence was collected from a man aged 18 to 30 in good health. The J gene is TRBJ2-2, the V gene TRBV15; no clear D. The material sequenced was blood. The CDR3 protein is CATSRGVGELFF. The CDR3 region has the DNA TGTGCCACCAGCAGAGGAGTCGGGGAGCTGTTTTTT.